Listed below are T cell receptor beta chains from one sample, sequenced in a study of blood T cell repertoires in COVID-19. Profiling relied on immunoSEQ multiplex PCR, and the TCRdb table lists in-frame clones only, not all of them. The data contain about 90,000 clones, roughly nine tenths of them singletons. Material for sequencing was peripheral blood. The receptor source for this set is a male donor with acute or convalescent COVID-19. Both conserved end residues are part of each CDR3.

cdr3_aa: CAIGREGNQPQHF
j_call: TRBJ1-5
v_call: TRBV10-3

cdr3_aa: CASSLAGGPSEQFF
j_call: TRBJ2-1
v_call: TRBV7-8

cdr3_aa: CASSSTRLAGEQFF
j_call: TRBJ2-1
v_call: TRBV27

cdr3_aa: CASSSGPGETQYF
j_call: TRBJ2-5
v_call: TRBV5-1

cdr3_aa: CASSQPGAEAFF
j_call: TRBJ1-1
v_call: TRBV3-1/TRBV3-2

cdr3_aa: CASSPGTGRSEQYF
j_call: TRBJ2-7
v_call: TRBV6-5

cdr3_aa: CAISGTSESSYEQYF
j_call: TRBJ2-7
v_call: TRBV10-3

cdr3_aa: CARSLTGISNQPQHF
j_call: TRBJ1-5
v_call: TRBV5-3

cdr3_aa: CASSITGQQPQHF
j_call: TRBJ1-5
v_call: TRBV19

cdr3_aa: CASSASSTGKGGYTF
j_call: TRBJ1-2
v_call: TRBV6-4

cdr3_aa: CASRGTGGNEKLFF
j_call: TRBJ1-4
v_call: TRBV6-6

cdr3_aa: CASSAGGGPTDTQYF
j_call: TRBJ2-3
v_call: TRBV2

cdr3_aa: CASRRTGANVLTF
j_call: TRBJ2-6
v_call: TRBV12-3/TRBV12-4

cdr3_aa: CASSWDSLGNQPQHF
j_call: TRBJ1-5
v_call: TRBV19

cdr3_aa: CASSLWGTGNQPQHF
j_call: TRBJ1-5
v_call: TRBV28

cdr3_aa: CASSLGPNQETQYF
j_call: TRBJ2-5
v_call: TRBV5-6